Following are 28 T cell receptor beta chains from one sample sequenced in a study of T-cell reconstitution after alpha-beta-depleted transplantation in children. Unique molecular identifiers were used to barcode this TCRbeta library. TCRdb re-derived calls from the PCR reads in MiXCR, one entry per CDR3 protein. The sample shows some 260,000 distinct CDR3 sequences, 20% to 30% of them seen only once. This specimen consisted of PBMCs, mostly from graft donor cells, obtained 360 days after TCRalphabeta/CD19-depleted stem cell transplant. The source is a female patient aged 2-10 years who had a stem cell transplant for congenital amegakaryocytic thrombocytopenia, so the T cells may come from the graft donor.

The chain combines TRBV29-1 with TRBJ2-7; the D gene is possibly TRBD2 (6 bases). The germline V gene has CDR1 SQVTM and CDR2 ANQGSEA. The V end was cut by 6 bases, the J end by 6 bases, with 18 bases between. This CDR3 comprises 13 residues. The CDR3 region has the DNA TGCAGCGTCACCCTCTCGGGGGTCGGCGAGCAGTACTTC. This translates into CSVTLSGVGEQYF.

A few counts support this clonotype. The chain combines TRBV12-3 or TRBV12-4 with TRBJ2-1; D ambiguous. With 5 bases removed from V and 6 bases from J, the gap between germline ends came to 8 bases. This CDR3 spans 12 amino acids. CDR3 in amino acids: CASSRPFNEQFF. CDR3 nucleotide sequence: TGTGCCAGCAGTCGCCCCTTCAATGAGCAGTTCTTC.

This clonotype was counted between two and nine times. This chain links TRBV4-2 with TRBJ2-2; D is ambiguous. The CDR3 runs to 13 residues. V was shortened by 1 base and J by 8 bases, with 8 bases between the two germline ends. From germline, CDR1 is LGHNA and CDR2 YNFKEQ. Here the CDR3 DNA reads TGTGCCAGCAGCCAAGTAACGGAGGGGGAGCTGTTTTTT. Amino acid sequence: CASSQVTEGELFF.

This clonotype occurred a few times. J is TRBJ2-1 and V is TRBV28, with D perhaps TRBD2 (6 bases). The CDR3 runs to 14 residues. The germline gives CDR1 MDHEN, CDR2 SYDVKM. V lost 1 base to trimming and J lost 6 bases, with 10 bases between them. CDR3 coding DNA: TGTGCCAGCAGTTTATACGTGGGGGGCAATGAGCAGTTCTTC. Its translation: CASSLYVGGNEQFF. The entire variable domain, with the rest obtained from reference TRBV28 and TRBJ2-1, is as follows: DVKVTQSSRYLVKRTGEKVFLECVQDMDHENMFWYRQDPGLGLRLIYFSYDVKMKEKGDIPEGYSVSREKKERFSLILESASTNQTSMYLCASSLYVGGNEQFFGPGTRLTVL.

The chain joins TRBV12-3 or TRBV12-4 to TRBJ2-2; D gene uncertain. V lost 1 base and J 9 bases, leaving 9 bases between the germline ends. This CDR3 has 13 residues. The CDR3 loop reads CASSLGPRRELFF. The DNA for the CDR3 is TGTGCCAGCAGTTTAGGTCCGCGCAGGGAGCTGTTTTTT.

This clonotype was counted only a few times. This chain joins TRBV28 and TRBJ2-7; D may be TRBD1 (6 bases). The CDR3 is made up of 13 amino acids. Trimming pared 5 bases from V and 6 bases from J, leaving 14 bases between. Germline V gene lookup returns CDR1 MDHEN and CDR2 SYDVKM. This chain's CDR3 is CASSLQGYGEQYF. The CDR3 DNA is TGTGCCAGCAGTCTACAGGGTTACGGCGAGCAGTACTTC. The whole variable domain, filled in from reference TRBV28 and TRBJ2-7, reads DVKVTQSSRYLVKRTGEKVFLECVQDMDHENMFWYRQDPGLGLRLIYFSYDVKMKEKGDIPEGYSVSREKKERFSLILESASTNQTSMYLCASSLQGYGEQYFGPGTRLTVT.

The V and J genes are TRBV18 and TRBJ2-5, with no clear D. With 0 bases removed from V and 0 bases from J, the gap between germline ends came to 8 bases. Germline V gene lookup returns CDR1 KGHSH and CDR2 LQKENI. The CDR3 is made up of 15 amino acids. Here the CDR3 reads CASSPPAGHQETQYF. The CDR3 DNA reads TGTGCCAGCTCACCACCCGCAGGACACCAAGAGACCCAGTACTTC. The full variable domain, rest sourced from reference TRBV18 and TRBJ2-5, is NAGVMQNPRHLVRRRGQEARLRCSPMKGHSHVYWYRQLPEEGLKFMVYLQKENIIDESGMPKERFSAEFPKEGPSILRIQQVVRGDSAAYFCASSPPAGHQETQYFGPGTRLLVL.

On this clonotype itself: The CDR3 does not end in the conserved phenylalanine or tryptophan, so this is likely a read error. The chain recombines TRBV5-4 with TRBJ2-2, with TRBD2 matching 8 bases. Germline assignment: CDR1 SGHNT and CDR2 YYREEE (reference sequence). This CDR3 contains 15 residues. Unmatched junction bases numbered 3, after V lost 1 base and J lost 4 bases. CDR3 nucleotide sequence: TGTGCCAGCAGCTTGCCAGCGGGGGCCACCGGGGAGCTGTTTTGT. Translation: CASSLPAGATGELFC.

The CDR3 loop reads CASSESPTLSGLGYEQYF. The CDR3 DNA reads as TGTGCCAGCAGTGAATCGCCCACCCTAAGCGGCTTAGGCTACGAGCAGTACTTC. This sequence joins TRBV6-1 and TRBJ2-7; D perhaps matches TRBD2 (5 bases). Germline lookup yields CDR1 MNHNS and CDR2 SASEGT. The CDR3 covers 18 residues. V gave up 2 bases and J gave up 3 bases, with 23 bases separating them.

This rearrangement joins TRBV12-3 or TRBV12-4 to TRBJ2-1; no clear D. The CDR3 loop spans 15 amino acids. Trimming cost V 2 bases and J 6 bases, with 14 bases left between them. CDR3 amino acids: CASSLRPRWSNEQFF. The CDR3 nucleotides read TGTGCCAGCAGTTTAAGGCCAAGGTGGAGCAATGAGCAGTTCTTC.

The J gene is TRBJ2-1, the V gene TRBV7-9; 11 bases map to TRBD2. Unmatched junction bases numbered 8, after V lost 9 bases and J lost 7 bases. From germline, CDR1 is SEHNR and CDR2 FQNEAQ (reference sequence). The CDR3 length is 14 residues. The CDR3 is CASARLAGWNEQFF. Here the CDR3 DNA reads TGTGCCAGTGCGAGACTAGCGGGATGGAATGAGCAGTTCTTC.

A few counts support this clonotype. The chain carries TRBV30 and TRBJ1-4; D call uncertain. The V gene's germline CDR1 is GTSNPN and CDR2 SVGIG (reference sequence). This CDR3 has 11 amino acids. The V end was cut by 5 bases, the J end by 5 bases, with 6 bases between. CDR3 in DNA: TGTGCCTGGGCGTCGAATGAAAAACTGTTTTTT. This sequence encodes CAWASNEKLFF.

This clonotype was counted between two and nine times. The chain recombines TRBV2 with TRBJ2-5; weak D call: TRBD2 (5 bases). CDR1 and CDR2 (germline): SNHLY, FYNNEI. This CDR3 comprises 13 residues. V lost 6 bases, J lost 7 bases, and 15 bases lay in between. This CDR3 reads CASRDFQSGTQYF. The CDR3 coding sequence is TGTGCCAGCAGGGACTTCCAGTCTGGGACCCAGTACTTC.

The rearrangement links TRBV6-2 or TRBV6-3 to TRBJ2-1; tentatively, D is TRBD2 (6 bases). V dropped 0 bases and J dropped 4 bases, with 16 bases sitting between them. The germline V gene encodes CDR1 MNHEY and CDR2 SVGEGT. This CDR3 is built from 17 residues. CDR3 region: CASSYSIRDLSYNEQFF. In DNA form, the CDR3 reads TGTGCCAGCAGTTACTCGATTAGGGACTTGTCGTACAATGAGCAGTTCTTC.

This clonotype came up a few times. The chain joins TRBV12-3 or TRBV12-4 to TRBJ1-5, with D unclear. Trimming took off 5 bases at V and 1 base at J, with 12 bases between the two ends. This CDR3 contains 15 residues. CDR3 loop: CASSQGLWSNQPQHF. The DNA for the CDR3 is TGTGCCAGCAGTCAAGGGTTGTGGAGCAATCAGCCCCAGCATTTT.

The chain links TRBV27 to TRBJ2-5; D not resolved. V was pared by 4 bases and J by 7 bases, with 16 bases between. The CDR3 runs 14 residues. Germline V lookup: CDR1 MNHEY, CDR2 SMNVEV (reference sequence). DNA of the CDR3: TGTGCCAGCAGTTCGGACCCAGTCGTGGGGACCCAGTACTTC. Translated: CASSSDPVVGTQYF.

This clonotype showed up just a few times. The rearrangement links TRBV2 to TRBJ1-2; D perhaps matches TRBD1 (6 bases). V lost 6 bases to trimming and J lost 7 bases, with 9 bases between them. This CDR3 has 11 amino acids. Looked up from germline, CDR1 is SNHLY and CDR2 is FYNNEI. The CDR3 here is CASREDSGYTF. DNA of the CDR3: TGTGCCAGCAGGGAGGACAGTGGCTACACCTTC.

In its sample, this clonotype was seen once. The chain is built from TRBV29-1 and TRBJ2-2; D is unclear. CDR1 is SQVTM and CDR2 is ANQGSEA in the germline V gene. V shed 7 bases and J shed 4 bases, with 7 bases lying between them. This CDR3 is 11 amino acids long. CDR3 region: CSAWITGELFF. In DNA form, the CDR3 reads TGCAGCGCTTGGATCACCGGGGAGCTGTTTTTT.

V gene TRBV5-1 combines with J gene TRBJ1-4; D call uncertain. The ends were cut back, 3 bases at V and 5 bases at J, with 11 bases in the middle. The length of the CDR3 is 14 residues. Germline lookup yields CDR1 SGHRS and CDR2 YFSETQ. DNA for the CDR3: TGCGCCAGCAGCTCAGCCGGGAGAAATGAAAAACTGTTTTTT. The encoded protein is CASSSAGRNEKLFF.

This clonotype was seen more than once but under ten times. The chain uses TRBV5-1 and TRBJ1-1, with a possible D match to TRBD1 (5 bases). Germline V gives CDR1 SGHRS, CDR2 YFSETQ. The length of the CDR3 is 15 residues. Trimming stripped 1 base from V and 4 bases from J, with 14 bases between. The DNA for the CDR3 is TGCGCCAGCAGCTTGTTGGGGACGGAATTCACTGAAGCTTTCTTT. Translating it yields CASSLLGTEFTEAFF.

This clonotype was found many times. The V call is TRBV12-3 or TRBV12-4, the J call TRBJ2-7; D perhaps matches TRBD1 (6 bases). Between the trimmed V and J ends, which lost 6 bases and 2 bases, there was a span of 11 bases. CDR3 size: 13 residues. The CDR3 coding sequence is TGTGCCAGCAGGGACAGCAAAGCCTACGAGCAGTACTTC. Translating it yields CASRDSKAYEQYF.

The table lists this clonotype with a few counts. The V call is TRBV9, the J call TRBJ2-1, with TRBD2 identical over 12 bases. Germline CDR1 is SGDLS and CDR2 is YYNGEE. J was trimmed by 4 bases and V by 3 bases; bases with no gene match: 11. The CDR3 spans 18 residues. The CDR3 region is CASSAVLTSGSSYNEQFF. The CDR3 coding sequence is TGTGCCAGCAGCGCTGTACTGACTAGCGGGAGCTCATACAATGAGCAGTTCTTC. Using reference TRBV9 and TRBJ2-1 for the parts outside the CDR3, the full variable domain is DSGVTQTPKHLITATGQRVTLRCSPRSGDLSVYWYQQSLDQGLQFLIQYYNGEERAKGNILERFSAQQFPDLHSELNLSSLELGDSALYFCASSAVLTSGSSYNEQFFGPGTRLTVL.

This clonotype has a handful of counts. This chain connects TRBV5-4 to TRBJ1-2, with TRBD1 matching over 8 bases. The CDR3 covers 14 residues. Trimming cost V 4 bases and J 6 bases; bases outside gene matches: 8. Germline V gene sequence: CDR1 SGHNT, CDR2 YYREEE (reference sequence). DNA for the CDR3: TGTGCCAGCAGCACACAGGGGGGAGCGGATGGCTACACCTTC. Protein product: CASSTQGGADGYTF.

The CDR3 DNA sequence: TGCAGTGCTCATGGACTAGCGGGAGCTAGTTCCTACAATGAGCAGTTCTTC. It translates to CSAHGLAGASSYNEQFF. The chain is built from TRBV20-1 and TRBJ2-1, with TRBD2 identical over 13 bases. V shed 5 bases, J shed 1 base, and the junction held 8 bases outside the gene matches. The CDR3 consists of 17 residues. Per germline, CDR1 DFQATT and CDR2 SNEGSKA (reference sequence).

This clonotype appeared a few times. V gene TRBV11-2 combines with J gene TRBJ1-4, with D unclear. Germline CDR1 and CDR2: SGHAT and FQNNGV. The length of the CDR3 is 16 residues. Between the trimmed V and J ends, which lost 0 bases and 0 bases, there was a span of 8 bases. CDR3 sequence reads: CASSLDLPATNEKLFF. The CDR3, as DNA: TGTGCCAGCAGCTTAGACCTACCTGCAACTAATGAAAAACTGTTTTTT. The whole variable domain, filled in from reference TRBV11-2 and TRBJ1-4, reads EAGVAQSPRYKIIEKRQSVAFWCNPISGHATLYWYQQILGQGPKLLIQFQNNGVVDDSQLPKDRFSAERLKGVDSTLKIQPAKLEDSAVYLCASSLDLPATNEKLFFGSGTQLSVL.

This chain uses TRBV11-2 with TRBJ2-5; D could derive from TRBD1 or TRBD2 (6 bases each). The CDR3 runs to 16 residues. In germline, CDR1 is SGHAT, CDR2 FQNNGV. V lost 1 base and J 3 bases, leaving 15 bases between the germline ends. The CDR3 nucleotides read TGTGCCAGCAGCTTAGGACCCTTAGGGGGGAAAGAGACCCAGTACTTC. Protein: CASSLGPLGGKETQYF.

The CDR3 DNA reads as TGTGCCAGCAGTGCCCTAGACAGGGGGAATCAGCCCCAGCATTTT. It translates to CASSALDRGNQPQHF. The chain has TRBV25-1 and TRBJ1-5; 9 nucleotides line up with TRBD1. This CDR3 region has 15 residues. Trimming at V came to 4 bases and at J to 4 bases, leaving 5 bases not matched to a gene. Germline assignment: CDR1 MGHDK and CDR2 SYGVNS.

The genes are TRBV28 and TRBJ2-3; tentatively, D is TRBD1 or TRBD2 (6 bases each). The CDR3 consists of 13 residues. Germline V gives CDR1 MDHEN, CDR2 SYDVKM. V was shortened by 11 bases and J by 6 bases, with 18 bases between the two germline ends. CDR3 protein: CAGGRAPPDTQYF. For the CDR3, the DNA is TGTGCCGGGGGGCGGGCCCCACCTGATACGCAGTATTTT.